What follows are 31 T cell receptor beta chains derived from one specimen sequenced in a study of blood T cell repertoires in COVID-19. Generated by immunoSEQ multiplex PCR, the TCRdb table keeps only in-frame clones and is missing some. The sample yields approximately 300,000 clones, 90% seen once. Material: peripheral blood. These receptors all stem from a woman aged 45-65 years with COVID-19, enrolled during active disease.

CDR3 sequence (DNA): TGTGCCAGCAGCTTTCTCCGGGACAGCCACAATGAGCAGTTCTTC. This sequence encodes CASSFLRDSHNEQFF. The genes are TRBV7-3 and TRBJ2-1; 7 positions agree with TRBD1. With 3 bases clipped from V and 5 bases from J, the junction kept 7 bases outside the gene matches. CDR3 length: 15 amino acids. Germline values: CDR1 SGHTA, CDR2 FQGTGA.

The V and J genes are TRBV7-9 and TRBJ1-2; D remains unclear. The CDR3 extends over 13 amino acids. Germline V gives CDR1 SEHNR, CDR2 FQNEAQ (reference sequence). V was clipped by 3 bases and J by 6 bases, with 11 bases between them. CDR3 sequence reads: CASSLETEHGYTF. CDR3 DNA: TGTGCCAGCAGCTTGGAGACGGAGCATGGCTACACCTTC. Based on the CDR3 plus reference TRBV7-9 and TRBJ1-2, the full variable domain is DTGVSQNPRHKITKRGQNVTFRCDPISEHNRLYWYRQTLGQGPEFLTYFQNEAQLEKSRLLSDRFSAERPKGSFSTLEIQRTEQGDSAMYLCASSLETEHGYTFGSGTRLTVV.

On this clone: Within the sample, other DNA sequences also encode this same CDR3. The CDR3 coding sequence is TGTGCCAGTAGTATTCAGGGAGGCGGCACTGAAGCTTTCTTT. Its protein product is CASSIQGGGTEAFF. J is TRBJ1-1 and V is TRBV19; D might be TRBD1 (5 bases). The CDR3 totals 14 residues. V dropped 3 bases and J dropped 4 bases, with 12 bases sitting between them. Germline V gene lookup returns CDR1 LNHDA and CDR2 SQIVND (reference sequence).

This sequence joins TRBV11-1 and TRBJ1-1, with a possible D match to TRBD1 (6 bases). The CDR3 is 14 residues long. Per the germline V gene, CDR1 is SGHAT and CDR2 is FQDESV (reference sequence). The ends were cut back, 1 base at V and 4 bases at J, with 10 bases in the middle. CDR3 in amino acids: CASSLEQGFTEAFF. CDR3 nucleotide sequence: TGTGCCAGCAGCTTAGAACAGGGCTTCACTGAAGCTTTCTTT.

V usage is TRBV3-1 (or the pseudogene TRBV3-2) and J usage is TRBJ1-4, with D tentatively TRBD1 (5 bases). The germline gives CDR1 LGHDT, CDR2 YNNKEL (reference sequence). This CDR3 has 13 amino acids. Trimming cost V 1 base and J 7 bases, with 7 bases left between them. DNA for the CDR3: TGTGCCAGCAGCCAAGTCGGGGGTGAAAAACTGTTTTTT. Protein: CASSQVGGEKLFF.

This clone is a singleton in its sample. The chain has TRBV3-1 (or the pseudogene TRBV3-2) and TRBJ1-6, with 7 bases lining up with TRBD1. V gave up 4 bases and J gave up 0 bases; unmatched junction bases: 12. Germline assignment: CDR1 LGHDT and CDR2 YNNKEL (reference sequence). The CDR3 has 19 residues. The CDR3 protein is CASSPSIGGPGSYNSPLHF. In DNA, the CDR3 is TGTGCCAGCAGCCCCTCAATAGGGGGCCCGGGCTCCTATAATTCACCCCTCCACTTT.

V usage is TRBV24-1 and J usage is TRBJ2-3, with 9 bases that match TRBD1. CDR3 size: 14 residues. Germline CDR1 reads KGHDR; CDR2 reads SFDVKD. The ends lost 6 bases at V and 6 bases at J; junction bases unmatched: 6. CDR3 coding DNA: TGTGCCACCAGTCGGACAGGGGCGGAGGATACGCAGTATTTT. Translation: CATSRTGAEDTQYF.

V gene TRBV18 combines with J gene TRBJ2-3, with 7 positions matching TRBD1. The CDR3 has 12 amino acids. From germline, CDR1 is KGHSH and CDR2 LQKENI. Trimming removed 2 bases from V and 11 bases from J; junction bases left unmatched: 4. The CDR3 DNA sequence: TGTGCCAGCTCACCATGGGCAGGGGGGCAGTATTTT. Translation: CASSPWAGGQYF.

The chain recombines TRBV7-8 with TRBJ1-2; D possibly corresponds to TRBD1 (5 bases). Germline values: CDR1 SGHVS, CDR2 FQNEAQ. Trimming removed 4 bases from V and 5 bases from J, with 8 bases in between. This CDR3 region has 12 residues. This CDR3 is CASSYRQYGYTF. The DNA of the CDR3 is TGTGCCAGCAGCTATAGACAGTATGGCTACACCTTC.

The chain uses TRBV6-5 and TRBJ2-3; D is ambiguous. CDR3 length: 12 residues. The V and J ends lost 0 bases and 5 bases respectively, with 3 bases between them. Germline CDR1 is MNHEY and CDR2 is SVGAGI. CDR3 residues: CASSYSRDTQYF. DNA of the CDR3: TGTGCCAGCAGTTACTCGCGAGATACGCAGTATTTT.

V usage is TRBV3-1 (or the pseudogene TRBV3-2) and J usage is TRBJ2-7; D gene uncertain. This CDR3 region has 13 residues. Germline CDR1 is LGHDT and CDR2 is YNNKEL (reference sequence). V was pared by 4 bases and J by 3 bases, with 10 bases between. The CDR3 spells CASSRKLRYEQYF. In DNA form, the CDR3 reads TGTGCCAGCAGCCGCAAGCTACGCTACGAGCAGTACTTC.

Here the CDR3 reads CASTGQGSPNYGYTF. The CDR3 nucleotides are TGTGCCAGCACTGGACAGGGGTCGCCTAACTATGGCTACACCTTC. The chain is built from TRBV28 and TRBJ1-2, with TRBD1 matching 9 bases. Germline loops: CDR1 MDHEN, CDR2 SYDVKM. V was clipped by 7 bases and J by 0 bases; unmatched bases: 6. CDR3 length equals 15 residues.

This clone has a handful of counts. The V gene is TRBV11-2, the J gene TRBJ2-6, with 12 bases aligning to TRBD1. The CDR3 totals 19 residues. Germline CDR1 and CDR2: SGHAT and FQNNGV. Germline trimming cut 1 base from V and 4 bases from J; bases unmatched to any gene: 8. CDR3 residues: CASSLGRGQGARGANVLTF. The CDR3 DNA reads as TGTGCCAGCAGCTTAGGACGGGGACAGGGGGCGCGAGGGGCCAACGTCCTGACTTTC.

This sequence joins TRBV7-3 and TRBJ2-3; TRBD1 aligns across 9 bases. The CDR3 extends over 14 amino acids. In germline, CDR1 is SGHTA, CDR2 FQGTGA. With 4 bases clipped from V and 3 bases from J, the junction kept 2 bases outside the gene matches. CDR3 DNA sequence: TGTGCCAGCAGCTCAGGACAGGGGACAGATACGCAGTATTTT. It yields the protein CASSSGQGTDTQYF.

This chain connects TRBV7-6 to TRBJ2-1, with 7 bases that match TRBD2. Germline loops: CDR1 SGHVS, CDR2 FNYEAQ. Trimming removed 5 bases from V and 5 bases from J; junction bases left unmatched: 15. The CDR3 loop spans 17 amino acids. The CDR3 is CASSPPRGSGLNNEQFF. CDR3 coding DNA: TGTGCCAGCAGCCCTCCGCGGGGTAGCGGGCTGAACAATGAGCAGTTCTTC.

The chain joins TRBV3-1 (or the pseudogene TRBV3-2) to TRBJ1-1; possible D gene TRBD1, 5 bases. Germline loops: CDR1 LGHDT, CDR2 YNNKEL (reference sequence). Trimming removed 4 bases at V and 1 base at J, with 19 bases between. The CDR3 runs to 17 residues. DNA for the CDR3: TGTGCCAGCAGCCCTGTAGGACAAAGAAGTACGAACACTGAAGCTTTCTTT. It specifies CASSPVGQRSTNTEAFF.

This clone was seen a few times. The rearrangement uses TRBV11-2 and TRBJ1-1, with TRBD1 matching 8 bases. J lost 5 bases, V lost 5 bases, and 10 bases had no gene match. The CDR3 contains 15 residues. The germline V gene encodes CDR1 SGHAT and CDR2 FQNNGV. The DNA of the CDR3 is TGTGCCAGCAGCCTAACAATACAGGGGGGGACTGAAGCTTTCTTT. It encodes CASSLTIQGGTEAFF.

CDR3 DNA sequence: TGCGCCAGCAGTAAGACTAGCGAGAAAAACATTCAGTACTTC. Protein sequence: CASSKTSEKNIQYF. The chain couples TRBV10-1 to TRBJ2-4, with 8 bases matching TRBD2. The CDR3 is 14 amino acids. Germline CDR1 WNHNN, CDR2 SYGVQD (reference sequence). V shed 5 bases and J 4 bases; nucleotides not matched to a gene: 4.

The chain links TRBV7-9 to TRBJ2-7, with 8 positions matching TRBD1. The ends lost 5 bases at V and 3 bases at J; junction bases unmatched: 6. The CDR3 has 14 residues. CDR1 and CDR2 (germline): SEHNR, FQNEAQ (reference sequence). Here the CDR3 DNA reads TGTGCCAGCAGCCCCCGGGACAGGAACTACGAGCAGTACTTC. This translates into CASSPRDRNYEQYF.

Here the CDR3 reads CASVREYEQYF. DNA of the CDR3: TGTGCCAGCGTACGGGAGTACGAGCAGTACTTC. The chain uses TRBV2 and TRBJ2-7, with a tentative D call TRBD2 (6 bases). V gave up 8 bases and J gave up 4 bases, with 9 bases separating them. Germline values: CDR1 SNHLY, CDR2 FYNNEI. This CDR3 contains 11 residues.

This rearrangement joins TRBV27 to TRBJ2-7; 11 bases match TRBD1. Germline V gene sequence: CDR1 MNHEY, CDR2 SMNVEV (reference sequence). CDR3 length equals 15 residues. The junction had 7 bases not matched to a gene; V was cut back by 6 bases and J by 3 bases. CDR3 sequence reads: CASSKPGQGVYEQYF. In DNA form, the CDR3 reads TGTGCCAGCAGCAAACCGGGACAGGGGGTCTACGAGCAGTACTTC.

V gene TRBV5-4 combines with J gene TRBJ2-3; no clear D. This CDR3 region has 14 residues. Germline assignment: CDR1 SGHNT and CDR2 YYREEE (reference sequence). V lost 3 bases to trimming and J lost 6 bases, with 14 bases between them. DNA of the CDR3: TGTGCCAGCAGCTCCACGAGCTCTAGGGATACGCAGTATTTT. Residues: CASSSTSSRDTQYF. The whole variable domain, filled in from reference TRBV5-4 and TRBJ2-3, reads ETGVTQSPTHLIKTRGQQVTLRCSSQSGHNTVSWYQQALGQGPQFIFQYYREEENGRGNFPPRFSGLQFPNYSSELNVNALELDDSALYLCASSSTSSRDTQYFGPGTRLTVL.

The CDR3 sequence is CASSVGTSGSGETQYF. CDR3 DNA: TGTGCCAGCAGCGTAGGGACTAGCGGGAGTGGGGAGACCCAGTACTTC. V gene TRBV9 combines with J gene TRBJ2-5; 13 bases align to TRBD2. This CDR3 spans 16 amino acids. CDR1 and CDR2 (germline): SGDLS, YYNGEE. The V gene end was trimmed by 0 bases and the J gene end by 5 bases; junction bases not matched to a gene: 4.

This sequence joins TRBV3-1 (or the pseudogene TRBV3-2) and TRBJ2-7; 9 bases are a match to TRBD1. The CDR3 covers 17 residues. Germline loops: CDR1 LGHDT, CDR2 YNNKEL (reference sequence). V lost 3 bases and J lost 0; bases outside the gene matches: 9. CDR3 in DNA: TGTGCCAGCAGCCAGGGGGGGACAGGGCCACTCTCCTACGAGCAGTACTTC. Its translation: CASSQGGTGPLSYEQYF.

The genes are TRBV18 and TRBJ1-1; no definite D call. Germline CDR1 and CDR2: KGHSH and LQKENI. CDR3 length: 17 residues. Trimming took off 3 bases at V and 2 bases at J, with 19 bases between the two ends. The CDR3 spells CASSPRENEGSNTEAFF. The CDR3 DNA follows: TGTGCCAGCTCACCTAGAGAAAACGAGGGATCCAACACTGAAGCTTTCTTT.

The chain employs TRBV2 and TRBJ1-2; D remains ambiguous. CDR1 is SNHLY, CDR2 FYNNEI, per germline. V lost 2 bases, J lost 3 bases, and 4 bases lay in between. The CDR3 has 12 residues. The CDR3 sequence: CASSESDYGYTF. CDR3 nucleotide sequence: TGTGCCAGCAGTGAATCAGACTATGGCTACACCTTC. The full variable domain, with the rest looked up from reference TRBV2 and TRBJ1-2, is EPEVTQTPSHQVTQMGQEVILRCVPISNHLYFYWYRQILGQKVEFLVSFYNNEISEKSEIFDDQFSVERPDGSNFTLKIRSTKLEDSAMYFCASSESDYGYTFGSGTRLTVV.

The chain combines TRBV2 with TRBJ2-1; 8 bases match TRBD1. Germline CDR1 is SNHLY and CDR2 is FYNNEI. J lost 3 bases, V lost 5 bases, and 6 bases had no gene match. This CDR3 comprises 15 residues. CDR3 region: CASSSAGQDYNEQFF. The CDR3 DNA sequence: TGTGCCAGCAGTTCCGCGGGACAGGACTACAATGAGCAGTTCTTC.

CDR3 loop: CASSVQGALYTEAFF. CDR3 DNA sequence: TGTGCCAGTAGTGTACAGGGGGCGCTTTACACTGAAGCTTTCTTT. The gene calls are TRBV19 and TRBJ1-1, with 9 bases aligning to TRBD1. Germline V gene sequence: CDR1 LNHDA, CDR2 SQIVND (reference sequence). This CDR3 region has 15 residues. V lost 5 bases, J lost 3 bases, and 7 bases stayed unmatched.

This sequence joins TRBV11-2 and TRBJ2-2, with D perhaps TRBD1 (6 bases). V lost 5 bases and J 0 bases, leaving 13 bases between the germline ends. Germline V gene lookup returns CDR1 SGHAT and CDR2 FQNNGV. The CDR3 sequence is 16 residues long. The CDR3, as DNA: TGTGCCAGCAGCCCTAGACAGGCTCCGAACACCGGGGAGCTGTTTTTT. As protein: CASSPRQAPNTGELFF.

The gene calls are TRBV3-1 (or the pseudogene TRBV3-2) and TRBJ1-1, with D possibly matching TRBD1 (5 bases). CDR3 size: 16 residues. V was cut by 0 bases and J by 10 bases, with 21 bases left in between. The germline CDR1 and CDR2 sequences are LGHDT and YNNKEL (reference sequence). The CDR3 nucleotides read TGTGCCAGCAGCCAAGATAGCAACAGGTTCTACGAGGTAGCTTTCTTT. It encodes CASSQDSNRFYEVAFF.

The rearrangement uses TRBV7-2 and TRBJ2-5; D is perhaps TRBD2 (6 bases). CDR3 length equals 13 residues. Germline CDR1 reads SGHTA; CDR2 reads FQGNSA. The V end lost 3 bases, the J end lost 2 bases, and 7 bases lay between the germline ends. The CDR3 is CASSFGGQETQYF. DNA for the CDR3: TGTGCCAGCAGCTTCGGGGGACAAGAGACCCAGTACTTC.